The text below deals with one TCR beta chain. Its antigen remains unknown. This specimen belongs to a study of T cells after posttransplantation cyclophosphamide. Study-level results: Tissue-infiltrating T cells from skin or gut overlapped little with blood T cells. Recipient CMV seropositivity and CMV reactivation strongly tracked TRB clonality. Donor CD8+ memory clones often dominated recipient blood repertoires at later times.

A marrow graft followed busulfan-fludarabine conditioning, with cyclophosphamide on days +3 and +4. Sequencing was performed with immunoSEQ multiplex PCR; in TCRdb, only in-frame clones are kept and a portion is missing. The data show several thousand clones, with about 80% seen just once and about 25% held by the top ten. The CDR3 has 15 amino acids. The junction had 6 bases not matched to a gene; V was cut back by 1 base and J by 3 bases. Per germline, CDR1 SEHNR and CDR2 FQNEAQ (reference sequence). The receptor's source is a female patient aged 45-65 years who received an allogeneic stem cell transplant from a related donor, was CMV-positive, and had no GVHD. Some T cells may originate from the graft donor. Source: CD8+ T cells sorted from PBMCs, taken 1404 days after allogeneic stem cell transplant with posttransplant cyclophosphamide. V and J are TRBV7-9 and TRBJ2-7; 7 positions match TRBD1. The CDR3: CASSLGDRGDYEQYF. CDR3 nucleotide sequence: TGTGCCAGCAGCTTAGGGGACAGAGGGGACTACGAGCAGTACTTC.